This TCR beta chain stems from a study of T cells in Graves' hyperthyroidism and ophthalmopathy. Findings of the study overall: In simple terms, a model built on 13 V-J features told ophthalmopathy apart from stable hyperthyroidism.

The CDR3 totals 15 residues. With 0 bases removed from V and 1 base from J, the gap between germline ends came to 9 bases. Germline V gene data show CDR1 as MNHNY and CDR2 as SVGAGI (reference sequence). RNA transcripts yielded amplified TCR beta CDR3 regions. HTBI primers were used for first-round RT-PCR of the TCR CDR3. MiXCR, run by TCRdb on the multiplex PCR reads, gives a single entry per CDR3 protein. In the table there are nearly 600,000 distinct CDR3 sequences, 12% to 15% of which are singletons. Subjects with ophthalmopathy showed a Clinical Activity Score no lower than 3, a NOSPECS grade no lower than 4, and a duration shorter than 3 months. Diagnoses were established using clinical symptoms, serum thyroxine and TRAb, thyroid ultrasound and orbital computed tomography. This clonotype was detected ten times or more. The antigen remains undetermined.

This rearrangement joins TRBV6-6 to TRBJ1-1; D ambiguous. This TCR derives from a woman aged 18 to 35 with Graves' ophthalmopathy. What was sequenced was blood. The CDR3 DNA reads TGTGCCAGCAGTTACTCGCTCGGGAGGAACACTGAAGCTTTCTTT. Amino acid sequence: CASSYSLGRNTEAFF.